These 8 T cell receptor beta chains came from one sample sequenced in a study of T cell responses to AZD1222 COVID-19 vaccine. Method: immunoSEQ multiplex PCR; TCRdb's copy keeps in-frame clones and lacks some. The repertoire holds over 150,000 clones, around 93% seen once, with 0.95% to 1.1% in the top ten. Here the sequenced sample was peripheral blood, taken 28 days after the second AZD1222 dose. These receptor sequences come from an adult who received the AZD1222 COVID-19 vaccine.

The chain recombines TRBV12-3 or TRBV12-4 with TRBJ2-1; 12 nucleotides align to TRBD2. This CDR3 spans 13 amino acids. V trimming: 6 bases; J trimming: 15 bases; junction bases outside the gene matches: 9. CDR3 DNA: TGTGCCAGCAGGTCTAGCGGGGGGGATGGTGGGTTCTTC. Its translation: CASRSSGGDGGFF.

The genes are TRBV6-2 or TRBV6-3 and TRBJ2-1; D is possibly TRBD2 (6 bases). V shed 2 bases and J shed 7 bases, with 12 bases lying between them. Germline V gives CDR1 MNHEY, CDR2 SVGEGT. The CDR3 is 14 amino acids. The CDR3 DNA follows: TGTGCCAGCAGTTACCCCCTCCGGGGGAATGAGCAGTTCTTC. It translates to CASSYPLRGNEQFF.

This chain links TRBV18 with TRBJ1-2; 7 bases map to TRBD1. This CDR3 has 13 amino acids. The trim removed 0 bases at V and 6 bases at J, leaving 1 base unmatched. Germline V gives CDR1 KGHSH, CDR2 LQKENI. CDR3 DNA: TGTGCCAGCTCACCACCACAGGGGAATGGCTACACCTTC. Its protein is CASSPPQGNGYTF. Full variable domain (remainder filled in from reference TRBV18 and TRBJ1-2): NAGVMQNPRHLVRRRGQEARLRCSPMKGHSHVYWYRQLPEEGLKFMVYLQKENIIDESGMPKERFSAEFPKEGPSILRIQQVVRGDSAAYFCASSPPQGNGYTFGSGTRLTVV.

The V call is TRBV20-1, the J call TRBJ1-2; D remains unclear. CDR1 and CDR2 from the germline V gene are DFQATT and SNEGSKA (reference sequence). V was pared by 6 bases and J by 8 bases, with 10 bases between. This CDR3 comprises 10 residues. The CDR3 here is CSALDRGYTF. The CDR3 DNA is TGCAGTGCCCTCGATCGAGGCTACACCTTC.

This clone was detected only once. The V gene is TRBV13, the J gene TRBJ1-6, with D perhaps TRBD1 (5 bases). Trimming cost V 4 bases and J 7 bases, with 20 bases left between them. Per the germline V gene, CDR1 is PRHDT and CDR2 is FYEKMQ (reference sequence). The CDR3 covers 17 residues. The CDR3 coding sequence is TGTGCCAGCAGCTCCCGCGGGGGTCGGTCCCTAAATTCACCCCTCCACTTT. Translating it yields CASSSRGGRSLNSPLHF.

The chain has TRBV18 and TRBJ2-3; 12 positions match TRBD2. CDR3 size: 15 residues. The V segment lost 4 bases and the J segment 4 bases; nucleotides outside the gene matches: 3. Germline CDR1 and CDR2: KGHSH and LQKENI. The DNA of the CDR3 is TGTGCCAGCTCACAGACTAGCGGGGGCTCAGATACGCAGTATTTT. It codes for CASSQTSGGSDTQYF.

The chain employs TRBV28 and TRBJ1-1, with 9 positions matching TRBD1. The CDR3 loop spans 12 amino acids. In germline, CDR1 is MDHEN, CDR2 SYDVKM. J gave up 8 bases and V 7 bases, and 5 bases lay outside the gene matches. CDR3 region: CASNTGGAEAFF. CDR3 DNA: TGTGCCAGCAATACAGGGGGCGCGGAAGCTTTCTTT.

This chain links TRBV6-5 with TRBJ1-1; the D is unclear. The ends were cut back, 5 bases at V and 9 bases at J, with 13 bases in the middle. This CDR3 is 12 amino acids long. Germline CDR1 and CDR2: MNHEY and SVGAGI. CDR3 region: CASSMVQLKAFF. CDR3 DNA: TGTGCCAGCAGTATGGTCCAGTTAAAAGCTTTCTTT.